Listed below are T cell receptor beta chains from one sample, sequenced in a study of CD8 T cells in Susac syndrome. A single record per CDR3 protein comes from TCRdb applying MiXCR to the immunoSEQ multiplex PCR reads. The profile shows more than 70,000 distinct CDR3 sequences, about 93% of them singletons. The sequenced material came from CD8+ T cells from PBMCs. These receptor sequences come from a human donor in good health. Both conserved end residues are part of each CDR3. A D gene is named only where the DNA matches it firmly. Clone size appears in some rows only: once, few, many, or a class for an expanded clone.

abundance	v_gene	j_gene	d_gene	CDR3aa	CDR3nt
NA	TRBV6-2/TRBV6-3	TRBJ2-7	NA	CASSWGLETYEQYF	TGTGCCAGCAGTTGGGGACTTGAAACCTACGAGCAGTACTTC
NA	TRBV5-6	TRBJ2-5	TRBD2	CASQAGGIMQTQYF	TGTGCCAGCCAAGCGGGGGGGATAATGCAGACCCAGTACTTC
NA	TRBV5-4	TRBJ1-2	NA	CASSSLGGGYGYTF	TGTGCCAGCAGCTCTCTAGGGGGTGGATATGGCTACACCTTC
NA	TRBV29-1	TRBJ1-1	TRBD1	CSVSTGMNTEAFF	TGCAGCGTCTCGACAGGGATGAACACTGAAGCTTTCTTT
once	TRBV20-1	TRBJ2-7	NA	CSARDPGSYEQYF	TGCAGTGCTAGAGATCCGGGATCCTACGAGCAGTACTTC
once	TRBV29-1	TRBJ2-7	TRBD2	CSAGTSETYEQYF	TGCAGCGCCGGGACTAGCGAGACCTACGAGCAGTACTTC
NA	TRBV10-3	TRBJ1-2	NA	CAISESTPNYGYTF	TGTGCCATCAGTGAGTCGACACCTAACTATGGCTACACCTTC
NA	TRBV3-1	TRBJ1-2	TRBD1	CASSREDRGFNYGYTF	TGTGCCAGCAGCCGAGAGGACAGGGGATTTAACTATGGCTACACCTTC
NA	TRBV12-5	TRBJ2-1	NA	CASGLEASNPYNEQFF	TGTGCTAGTGGTTTGGAGGCTAGCAACCCCTACAATGAGCAGTTCTTC
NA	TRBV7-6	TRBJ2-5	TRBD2	CASSFVPLADQETQYF	TGTGCCAGCAGCTTTGTCCCTCTAGCGGATCAAGAGACCCAGTACTTC
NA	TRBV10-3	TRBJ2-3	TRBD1	CAISGPEQGAADTQYF	TGTGCCATCAGTGGCCCGGAGCAGGGGGCCGCAGATACGCAGTATTTT
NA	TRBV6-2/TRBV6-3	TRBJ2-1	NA	CASMRDFMFHEQFF	TGTGCCAGCATGAGGGACTTTATGTTCCATGAGCAGTTCTTC
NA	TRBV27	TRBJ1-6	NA	CASSPSSGDYNSPLHF	TGTGCCAGCAGTCCCAGCTCAGGGGACTATAATTCACCCCTCCACTTT
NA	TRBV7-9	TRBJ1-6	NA	CASSMDSFNSPLHF	TGTGCCAGCAGCATGGACAGCTTCAATTCACCCCTCCACTTT
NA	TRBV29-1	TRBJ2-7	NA	CSVEEGGEYEQYF	TGCAGCGTTGAAGAGGGGGGAGAGTACGAGCAGTACTTC
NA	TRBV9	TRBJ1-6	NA	CASSPGDSYNSPLHF	TGTGCCAGCAGCCCAGGCGACAGTTATAATTCACCCCTCCACTTT
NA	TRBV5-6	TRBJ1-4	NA	CASSLIQANEKLFF	TGTGCCAGCAGCTTGATACAGGCAAATGAAAAACTGTTTTTT